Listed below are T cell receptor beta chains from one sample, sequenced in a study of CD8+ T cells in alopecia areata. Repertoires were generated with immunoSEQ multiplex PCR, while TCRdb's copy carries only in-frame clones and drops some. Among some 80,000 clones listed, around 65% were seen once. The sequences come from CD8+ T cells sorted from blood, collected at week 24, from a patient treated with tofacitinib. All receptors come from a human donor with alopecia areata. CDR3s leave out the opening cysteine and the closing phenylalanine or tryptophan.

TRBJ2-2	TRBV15	ATSSESSGTNTGELF
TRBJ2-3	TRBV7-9	ASSQTRPPDTQY
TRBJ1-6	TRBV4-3	ASSPGTGKYSPLH
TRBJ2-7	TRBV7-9	ASSLAGAVMDEQY
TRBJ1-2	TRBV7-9	ASSLGGADGYT
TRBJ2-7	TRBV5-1	ASSFTGPSYEQY
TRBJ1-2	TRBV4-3	ASSHDGRLYGYT
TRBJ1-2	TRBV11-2	ASSFVLGGHNGDYGYT
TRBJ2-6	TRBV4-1	ASSHPSLSGANVLT
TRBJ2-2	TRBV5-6	ASSLALAGGTGELF
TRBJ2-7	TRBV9	ASSAGPVSYEQY
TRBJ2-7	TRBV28	ASSLAGVAYEQY
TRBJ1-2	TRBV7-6	ASSSGGHYGYT
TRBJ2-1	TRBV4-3	ASSQGYNEQF
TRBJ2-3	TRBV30	AWSNWTGRSDTQY
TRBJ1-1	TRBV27	ASSSVGEAF
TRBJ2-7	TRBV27	ASRLWTGPTYEQY
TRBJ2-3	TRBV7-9	ASRVSGRAPDTQY
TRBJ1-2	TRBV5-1	ASRGTGHYGYT
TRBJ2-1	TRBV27	ASSLYTSYNEQF
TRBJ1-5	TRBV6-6	ASSYVQGAQPQH
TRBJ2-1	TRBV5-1	ASSLEGNNEQF
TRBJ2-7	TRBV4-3	ASSQGGGGGYEQY
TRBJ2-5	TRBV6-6	ASTTSGRRETQY
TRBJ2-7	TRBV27	ASSSGLAGDLRY
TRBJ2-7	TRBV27	ASSSGQGQYGGNEQY
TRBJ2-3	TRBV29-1	SVEGGQGPNTDTQY
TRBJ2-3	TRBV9	ASSVGLAVSTDTQY
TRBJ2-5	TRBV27	ASSLQGAVVEETQY
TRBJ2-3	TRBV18	ASSPWTSGGSTDTQY
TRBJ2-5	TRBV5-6	ASSFRGGDQETQY
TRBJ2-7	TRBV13	ASSFSGRPYEQY
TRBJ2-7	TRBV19	ASSINRGHEQY
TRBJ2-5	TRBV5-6	ASREQGAGVETQY
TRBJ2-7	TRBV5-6	ASSLAVAGANYEQY
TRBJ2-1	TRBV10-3	AISEDTSSYNEQF
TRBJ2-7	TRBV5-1	ASSLGQGPYEQY
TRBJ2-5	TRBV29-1	SVTSFEGAQETQY
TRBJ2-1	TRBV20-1	SGLAGYEQF
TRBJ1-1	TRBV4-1	ASSQDGVGNTEAF
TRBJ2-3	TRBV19	ASSIILRDTQY
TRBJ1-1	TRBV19	ASTRGSTEAF
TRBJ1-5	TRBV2	ASIGSYSNQPQH
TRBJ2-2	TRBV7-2	ASSLTPSGVLKELF
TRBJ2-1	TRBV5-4	ASSSNRGRVNEQF
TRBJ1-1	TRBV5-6	ASSLDGKNTEAF
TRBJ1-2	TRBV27	ASSLSAQGYYGYT
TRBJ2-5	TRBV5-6	ASSLAGRGGRETQY